The 19 T cell receptor beta chains below come from one sample, sequenced in a study of T cell responses to AZD1222 COVID-19 vaccine. Only in-frame clones appear in the TCRdb table, and some are missing; sequencing was by immunoSEQ multiplex PCR. The sample lists about 80,000 clones, about 85% occurring once. Source: peripheral blood, taken on day 0 of AZD1222 vaccination. The origin of the receptors is an adult in good health.

The chain recombines TRBV6-5 with TRBJ2-3; D is ambiguous. The CDR3 has 15 residues. Deletions cut 6 bases from V and 0 bases from J, with 13 bases between. Germline V gives CDR1 MNHEY, CDR2 SVGAGI. Written as DNA, the CDR3 is TGTGCCAGCAGAAGGACCATCCAAAGCACAGATACGCAGTATTTT. Protein sequence: CASRRTIQSTDTQYF.

The rearrangement uses TRBV11-3 and TRBJ2-5, with D tentatively TRBD2 (5 bases). The V end was cut by 5 bases, the J end by 4 bases, with 11 bases between. Germline CDR1 is SGHNT and CDR2 is YENEEA. This CDR3 spans 13 amino acids. In nucleotides, the CDR3 is TGTGCCAGCAGCCGGGGTCAGTTAGAGACCCAGTACTTC. Its translation is CASSRGQLETQYF.

This chain connects TRBV18 to TRBJ2-7; TRBD2 agrees at 8 bases. This CDR3 has 14 residues. Per the germline V gene, CDR1 is KGHSH and CDR2 is LQKENI. Germline trimming cut 6 bases from V and 2 bases from J; bases unmatched to any gene: 6. The CDR3 protein is CASSRAGAPYEQYF. DNA of the CDR3: TGTGCCAGCTCCCGAGCGGGAGCCCCCTACGAGCAGTACTTC.

This rearrangement joins TRBV10-3 to TRBJ1-2, with D uncertain. This CDR3 is built from 11 residues. Germline V gives CDR1 ENHRY, CDR2 SYGVKD. V lost 7 bases and J 0 bases, leaving 3 bases between the germline ends. The CDR3 DNA reads as TGTGCCATCAAAGCTAACTATGGCTACACCTTC. This translates into CAIKANYGYTF.

The CDR3 protein is CASSLAGAARGSGNTIYF. The CDR3 DNA is TGTGCCAGCAGCTTAGCGGGGGCGGCCCGGGGCTCTGGAAACACCATATATTTT. The genes are TRBV7-2 and TRBJ1-3, with D possibly matching TRBD1 (6 bases). Germline V CDR1 and CDR2: SGHTA, FQGNSA. There are 18 residues in the CDR3. V lost 0 bases and J lost 0, with 15 bases in between. The full variable domain, with the rest looked up from reference TRBV7-2 and TRBJ1-3, is GAGVSQSPSNKVTEKGKDVELRCDPISGHTALYWYRQSLGQGLEFLIYFQGNSAPDKSGLPSDRFSAERTGGSVSTLTIQRTQQEDSAVYLCASSLAGAARGSGNTIYFGEGSWLTVV.

The chain links TRBV5-4 to TRBJ1-4; D might be TRBD1 (5 bases). Germline V lookup: CDR1 SGHNT, CDR2 YYREEE (reference sequence). This CDR3 contains 14 residues. V lost 6 bases and J 3 bases, leaving 12 bases between the germline ends. The CDR3 loop is CASTRTGANEKLFF. DNA for the CDR3: TGTGCCAGCACCCGGACGGGGGCTAATGAAAAACTGTTTTTT.

The CDR3 here is CASSIGSATNEKLFF. The DNA of the CDR3 is TGTGCCAGTAGTATTGGGTCTGCAACTAATGAAAAACTGTTTTTT. The gene calls are TRBV19 and TRBJ1-4; D is unclear. Germline V gene sequence: CDR1 LNHDA, CDR2 SQIVND (reference sequence). Between the trimmed V and J ends, which lost 3 bases and 0 bases, there was a span of 8 bases. This CDR3 has 15 residues.

This clone was seen a single time. This rearrangement joins TRBV7-2 to TRBJ1-3; possible D gene TRBD1, 5 bases. The CDR3 is made up of 15 amino acids. Germline values: CDR1 SGHTA, CDR2 FQGNSA. Trimming cost V 5 bases and J 4 bases, with 15 bases left between them. The CDR3 nucleotides are TGTGCCAGCAGCCGCATTGAAGGGGCCGGAAACACCATATATTTT. Translating it yields CASSRIEGAGNTIYF. Drawing the rest from reference TRBV7-2 and TRBJ1-3, the complete variable domain is GAGVSQSPSNKVTEKGKDVELRCDPISGHTALYWYRQSLGQGLEFLIYFQGNSAPDKSGLPSDRFSAERTGGSVSTLTIQRTQQEDSAVYLCASSRIEGAGNTIYFGEGSWLTVV.

Points on this clone: Other DNA variants within this sample encode the same CDR3. This sequence joins TRBV5-4 and TRBJ2-7, with no clear D. Germline V gives CDR1 SGHNT, CDR2 YYREEE (reference sequence). The length of the CDR3 is 12 residues. V lost 4 bases to trimming and J lost 2 bases, with 7 bases between them. CDR3 in amino acids: CASSLGTYEQYF. The DNA of the CDR3 is TGTGCCAGCAGCCTAGGGACCTACGAGCAGTACTTC.

The chain links TRBV7-3 to TRBJ2-5, with D possibly being TRBD2 (5 bases). The germline V and J ends were trimmed by 2 bases and 5 bases, with 9 bases remaining between them. The germline V gene encodes CDR1 SGHTA and CDR2 FQGTGA. The CDR3 is 13 residues long. CDR3 sequence: CASSLGSLETQYF. The CDR3 DNA sequence: TGTGCCAGCAGCTTAGGGAGCTTGGAGACCCAGTACTTC.

This chain connects TRBV3-1 (or the pseudogene TRBV3-2) to TRBJ2-7; no definite D call. In germline, CDR1 is LGHDT, CDR2 YNNKEL (reference sequence). The length of the CDR3 is 13 residues. The V end lost 4 bases, the J end lost 0 bases, and 7 bases lay between the germline ends. CDR3 DNA sequence: TGTGCCAGCAGCCCTCCACTCTCCTACGAGCAGTACTTC. Translated: CASSPPLSYEQYF.

In DNA, the CDR3 is TGTGCCAGTAGTTTCGACAGGGGCGATCAGCCCCAGCATTTT. It specifies CASSFDRGDQPQHF. The chain has TRBV19 and TRBJ1-5; 8 bases map to TRBD1. Germline CDR1 is LNHDA and CDR2 is SQIVND (reference sequence). The length of the CDR3 is 14 residues. Trimming took 5 bases from V and 5 from J; bases not matched to a gene: 5.

The rearrangement joins TRBV11-3 to TRBJ1-1; possible D gene TRBD1, 6 bases. The CDR3 length is 15 residues. Trimming left V 7 bases short and J 3 bases short, with 18 bases between. Germline V gene data show CDR1 as SGHNT and CDR2 as YENEEA. In DNA, the CDR3 is TGTGCCAGCATATTAACAGGGTATGGGGACACTGAAGCTTTCTTT. Translation gives CASILTGYGDTEAFF.

J is TRBJ1-5 and V is TRBV19; tentative D call: TRBD1 (5 bases). The germline CDR1 and CDR2 sequences are LNHDA and SQIVND (reference sequence). Trimming stripped 3 bases from V and 2 bases from J, with 11 bases between. The CDR3 spans 15 residues. CDR3 nucleotides: TGTGCCAGTAGTATTTCCCGACAGCGCAATCAGCCCCAGCATTTT. It encodes CASSISRQRNQPQHF.

The chain couples TRBV11-3 to TRBJ2-2; D gene ambiguous. Trimming stripped 7 bases from V and 0 bases from J, with 6 bases between. CDR1 SGHNT and CDR2 YENEEA come from the germline V gene. The CDR3 contains 13 residues. The CDR3 loop reads CASIRTNTGELFF. As DNA, the CDR3 is TGTGCCAGCATCCGCACGAACACCGGGGAGCTGTTTTTT.

V gene TRBV7-9 combines with J gene TRBJ2-2; tentative D call: TRBD2 (5 bases). CDR3 length equals 16 residues. Germline V gives CDR1 SEHNR, CDR2 FQNEAQ (reference sequence). Between the trimmed V and J ends, which lost 5 bases and 10 bases, there was a span of 23 bases. CDR3 coding DNA: TGTGCCAGCAGCCCGACCGTTGCGGGTTTCGGGGAGGAGCTGTTTTTT. This encodes CASSPTVAGFGEELFF.

This rearrangement joins TRBV7-8 to TRBJ2-3; D might be TRBD1 (6 bases). CDR1 is SGHVS, CDR2 FQNEAQ, per germline. V gave up 6 bases and J gave up 2 bases, with 15 bases separating them. This CDR3 has 15 amino acids. The CDR3 is CASRGDGTNTDTQYF. The CDR3, as DNA: TGTGCCAGCAGGGGGGATGGGACAAACACAGATACGCAGTATTTT. The entire variable domain, with the rest obtained from reference TRBV7-8 and TRBJ2-3, is as follows: GAGVSQSPRYKVAKRGQDVALRCDPISGHVSLFWYQQALGQGPEFLTYFQNEAQLDKSGLPSDRFFAERPEGSVSTLKIQRTQQEDSAVYLCASRGDGTNTDTQYFGPGTRLTVL.

The CDR3 DNA reads TGTGCCAGCAGTGAAGCACTAAACGATTATGGCTACACCTTC. This encodes CASSEALNDYGYTF. This sequence joins TRBV6-1 and TRBJ1-2; D gene uncertain. This CDR3 is 14 amino acids long. Trimming took off 0 bases at V and 5 bases at J, with 10 bases between the two ends. Germline V gene data show CDR1 as MNHNS and CDR2 as SASEGT.

The count of this clone is one. The CDR3 DNA sequence: TGTGCCAGCAGTGAAGGGGGGGGCGGGAATCAGCCCCAGCATTTT. Translated: CASSEGGGGNQPQHF. The chain links TRBV6-1 to TRBJ1-5; D may be TRBD1 (6 bases). Germline-derived CDR1 and CDR2 are MNHNS and SASEGT. The CDR3 is 15 amino acids. Between the trimmed V and J ends, which lost 1 base and 4 bases, there was a span of 11 bases.